Reported below is one T cell receptor beta chain. The authors' processing: Estimated nucleated cell counts came from reference gene primer amplification. Using immunoSEQ multiplex PCR, the repertoire was profiled, and TCRdb retains in-frame clones only, with some absent. Clonal size and the V and J genes are those of that table, whereas D and trimming came from the DNA. The repertoire consists of over 140,000 clones, with roughly 76% occurring once and the leading ten covering roughly 9%. The data derive from a study of blood T cell repertoires in COVID-19. As for the study in general: Both acute and convalescent COVID-19 samples were obtained from the United States, Italy and Spain. Sample material is recorded as cDNA or gDNA derived from T cells, B-cell-depleted T cells, or PBMCs.

The CDR3 has 16 amino acids. Trimming at V came to 9 bases and at J to 8 bases, leaving 13 bases not matched to a gene. Germline-derived CDR1 and CDR2 are SNHLY and FYNNEI. This chain joins TRBV2 and TRBJ1-6; 10 bases align to TRBD1. Sample: peripheral blood. This receptor was identified in a woman between 45 and 60 years old with active or convalescent COVID-19. CDR3 region: CARSHRPDRGDSPLHF. The CDR3 DNA sequence: TGTGCCAGAAGCCACCGCCCGGACAGGGGGGATTCACCCCTCCACTTT.